The rows below give T cell receptor beta chains drawn from one sample of a study of graft-versus-host responses after intestinal transplantation. Here immunoSEQ multiplex PCR was the method, and the copy in TCRdb shows in-frame clones only, minus some. Of about 88,000 clones listed, 91% are singletons. No antigens are known for them. The material sequenced was unstimulated CD4+ T cells sorted from spleen or lymph node cells, taken before transplant. These receptors were collected from a human donor who was the organ donor for an intestinal transplant. Both conserved end residues are part of each CDR3. The D gene is left open where the match is weak.

d_gene,j_gene,v_gene,CDR3aa,CDR3nt
.,TRBJ2-1,TRBV11-3,CASSPSGTYNEQFF,TGTGCCAGCAGCCCAAGCGGTACCTACAATGAGCAGTTCTTC
TRBD2,TRBJ2-1,TRBV10-1,CATSRTSGGSYNEQFF,TGCGCCACCTCTAGGACTAGCGGGGGCTCCTACAATGAGCAGTTCTTC
.,TRBJ2-1,TRBV15,CATSRGVGGNEQFF,TGTGCCACCAGCAGAGGAGTTGGGGGGAATGAGCAGTTCTTC
.,TRBJ2-1,TRBV28,CASNTPGLGREQFF,TGTGCCAGCAACACACCGGGCCTGGGGAGAGAGCAGTTCTTC
TRBD2,TRBJ2-2,TRBV19,CASTRLAANTGELFF,TGTGCCAGTACCCGACTAGCGGCTAACACCGGGGAGCTGTTTTTT
TRBD2,TRBJ2-7,TRBV9,CASSAGTSGTYEQYF,TGTGCCAGCAGCGCAGGGACTAGCGGAACCTACGAGCAGTACTTC
TRBD2,TRBJ2-2,TRBV11-3,CASSLSLAGGTGELFF,TGTGCCAGCAGCTTGAGTCTAGCGGGTGGGACCGGGGAGCTGTTTTTT
.,TRBJ2-2,TRBV6-6,CATRSSAYTGELFF,TGTGCCACCCGAAGTAGCGCTTACACCGGGGAGCTGTTTTTT
.,TRBJ2-1,TRBV25-1,CASSEYSDKIHNEQFF,TGTGCCAGCAGTGAATATAGCGACAAGATACACAATGAGCAGTTCTTC
TRBD2,TRBJ2-1,TRBV19,CASSRAGGPNEQFF,TGTGCCAGTAGTAGAGCGGGGGGGCCGAATGAGCAGTTCTTC
.,TRBJ1-4,TRBV29-1,CSALSRGEKLFF,TGCAGCGCTTTGTCCAGGGGAGAAAAACTGTTTTTT
TRBD2,TRBJ2-3,TRBV11-3,CASSNGLAGSTDTQYF,TGTGCCAGCAGCAACGGACTAGCGGGGAGCACAGATACGCAGTATTTT
.,TRBJ1-2,TRBV10-3,CATAGVPIINGYTF,TGTGCCACCGCAGGGGTTCCGATTATTAATGGCTACACCTTC
TRBD1,TRBJ1-3,TRBV11-3,CASSSQGAGNTIYF,TGTGCCAGCAGCTCACAGGGGGCGGGAAACACCATATATTTT
TRBD2,TRBJ2-5,TRBV5-1,CASSTGLAGGETQYF,TGCGCCAGCAGCACCGGACTAGCGGGAGGTGAGACCCAGTACTTC
TRBD2,TRBJ2-1,TRBV2,CASSENSGGVYSYNEQFF,TGTGCCAGCAGTGAAAATAGCGGGGGGGTATACTCCTACAATGAGCAGTTCTTC
TRBD1,TRBJ1-6,TRBV5-1,CASSGTGWSHSPLHF,TGCGCCAGCAGCGGGACAGGGTGGAGCCATTCACCCCTCCACTTT
TRBD1,TRBJ2-5,TRBV4-2,CASSRLGQGQETQYF,TGTGCCAGCAGCCGCCTCGGACAGGGTCAAGAGACCCAGTACTTC
TRBD1,TRBJ1-2,TRBV6-5,CASSRTGYLGYTF,TGTGCCAGCAGCCGGACAGGGTATCTTGGCTACACCTTC
TRBD1,TRBJ1-2,TRBV19,CASSLSGTGHYGYTF,TGTGCCAGTAGCCTATCCGGGACAGGGCACTATGGCTACACCTTC
.,TRBJ2-7,TRBV29-1,CSVDDGGYEQYF,TGCAGCGTTGACGACGGGGGCTACGAGCAGTACTTC
.,TRBJ2-2,TRBV2,CASSASLGELFF,TGTGCCAGCAGTGCTAGTCTCGGGGAGCTGTTTTTT